The sequence of this TCR beta chain was determined in a study of cytomegalovirus exposure and HLA in healthy donors. Study at large: Out of approximately 170 million T cells, an earlier analysis found roughly 110 million unique TCR beta sequences in total. Findings of the study overall: Clonal expansion, a later analysis showed, was greater in HLA-associated TCR beta chains than in equally common others.

Germline values: CDR1 MNHEY, CDR2 SVGAGI. The CDR3 spans 14 residues. Trimming took 7 bases from V and 3 from J, leaving 15 bases between them. This clone was observed a few times. Its antigen remains unknown. A multiplex PCR was run with 60 Vbeta primers and 13 Jbeta primers. TCRdb keeps only in-frame clones here, not all; method: immunoSEQ multiplex PCR. This table has about 250,000 clones, around 65% appearing once. The TCR comes from a female donor in good health and CMV-seronegative. The chain employs TRBV6-5 and TRBJ1-1; D ambiguous. Material: PBMCs. CDR3 loop: CASNLVPGYTEAFF. The CDR3 nucleotides read TGTGCCAGCAATTTGGTCCCAGGTTACACTGAAGCTTTCTTT.